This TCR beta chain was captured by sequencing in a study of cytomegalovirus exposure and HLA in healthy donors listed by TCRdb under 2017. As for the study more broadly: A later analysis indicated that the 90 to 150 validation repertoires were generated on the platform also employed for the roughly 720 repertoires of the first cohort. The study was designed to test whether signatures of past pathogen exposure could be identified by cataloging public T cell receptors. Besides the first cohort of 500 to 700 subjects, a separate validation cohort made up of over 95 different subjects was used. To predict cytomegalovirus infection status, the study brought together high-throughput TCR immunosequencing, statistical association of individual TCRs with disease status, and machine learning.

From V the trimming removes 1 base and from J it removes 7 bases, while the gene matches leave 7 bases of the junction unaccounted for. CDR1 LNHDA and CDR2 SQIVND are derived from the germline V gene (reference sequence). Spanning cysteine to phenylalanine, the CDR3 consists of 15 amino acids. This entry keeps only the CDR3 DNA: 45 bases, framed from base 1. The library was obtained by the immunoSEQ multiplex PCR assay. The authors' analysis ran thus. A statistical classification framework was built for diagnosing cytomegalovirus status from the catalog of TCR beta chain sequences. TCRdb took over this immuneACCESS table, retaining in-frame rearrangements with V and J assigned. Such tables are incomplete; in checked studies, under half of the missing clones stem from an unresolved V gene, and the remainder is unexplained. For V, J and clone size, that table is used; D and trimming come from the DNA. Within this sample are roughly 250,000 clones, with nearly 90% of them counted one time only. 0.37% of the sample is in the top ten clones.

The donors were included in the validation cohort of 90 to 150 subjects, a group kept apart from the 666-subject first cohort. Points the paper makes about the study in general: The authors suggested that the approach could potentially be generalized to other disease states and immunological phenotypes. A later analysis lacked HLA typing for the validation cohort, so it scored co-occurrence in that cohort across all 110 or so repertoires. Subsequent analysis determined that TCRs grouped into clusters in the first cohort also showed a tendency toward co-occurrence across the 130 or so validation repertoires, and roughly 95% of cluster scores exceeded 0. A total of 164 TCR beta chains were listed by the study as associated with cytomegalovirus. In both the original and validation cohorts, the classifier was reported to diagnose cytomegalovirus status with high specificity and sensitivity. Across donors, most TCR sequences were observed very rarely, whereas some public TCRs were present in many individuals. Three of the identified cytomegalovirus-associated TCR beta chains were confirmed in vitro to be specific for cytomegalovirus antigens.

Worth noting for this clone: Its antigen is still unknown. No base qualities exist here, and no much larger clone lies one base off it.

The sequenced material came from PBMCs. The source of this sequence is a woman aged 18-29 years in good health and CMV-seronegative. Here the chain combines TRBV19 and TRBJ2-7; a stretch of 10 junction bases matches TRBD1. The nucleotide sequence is TGTGCCAGTAGTATAGGACAGGGGGCCCGGCAGGAGCAGTACTTC. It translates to CASSIGQGARQEQYF.